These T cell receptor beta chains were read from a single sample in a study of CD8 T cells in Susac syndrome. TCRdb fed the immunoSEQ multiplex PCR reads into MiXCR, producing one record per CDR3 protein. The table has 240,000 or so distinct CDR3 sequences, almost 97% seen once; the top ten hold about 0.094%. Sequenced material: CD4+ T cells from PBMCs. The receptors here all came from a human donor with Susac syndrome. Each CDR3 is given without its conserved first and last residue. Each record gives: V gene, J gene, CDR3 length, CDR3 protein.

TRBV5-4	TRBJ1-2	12	ASRTGQFFYGYT
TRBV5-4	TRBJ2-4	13	ASSPRTSGINIQY
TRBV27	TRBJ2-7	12	ASSSGGVRYEQY
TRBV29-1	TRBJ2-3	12	SASFPISTDTQY
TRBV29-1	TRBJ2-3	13	SVEFSSVPGDTQY
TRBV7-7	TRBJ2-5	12	ASSFGLAGETQY
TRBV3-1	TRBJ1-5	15	ASSQGRDRALGQPQH
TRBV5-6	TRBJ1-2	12	ASSSQTGGGVYT
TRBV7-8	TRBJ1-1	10	ASTHLGTEAF
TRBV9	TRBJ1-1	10	ASSVGQGQAF
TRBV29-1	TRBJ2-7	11	SVYDRVVHEQY
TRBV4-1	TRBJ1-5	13	ASSHSDRAHQPQH
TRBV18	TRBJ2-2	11	ASSPSNTGELF
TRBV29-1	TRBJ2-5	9	SHREGETQY
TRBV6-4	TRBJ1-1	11	ASSAGVNTEAF
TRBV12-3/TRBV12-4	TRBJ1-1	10	ASNRGKTEAF
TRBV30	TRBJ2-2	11	AWSVLGTGELF
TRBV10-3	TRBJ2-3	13	AISEMTASTDTQY
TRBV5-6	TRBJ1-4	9	ASSFEEKLF
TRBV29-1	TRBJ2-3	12	SVDSAPSTDTQY
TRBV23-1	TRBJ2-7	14	ASSQSRPGVSYEQY
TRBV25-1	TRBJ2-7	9	ASSVNYEQY